The TCR beta chain described here comes from a study of siplizumab effects on memory and regulatory T cells. Responder and stimulator cells in the mixed lymphocyte reaction were cultured together for roughly six days at 37°C. Germline V gives CDR1 GTSNPN, CDR2 SVGIG (reference sequence). CDR3 length equals 13 residues. Trimming stripped 5 bases from V and 3 bases from J, with 13 bases between. Every sample had about 100,000 of its TCR templates assayed. Method: immunoSEQ multiplex PCR; TCRdb's copy keeps in-frame clones and lacks some. In the table there are about 6,600 clones, roughly a third of which are singletons. A word on this clone: Its antigen is currently unknown.

The sample comprised CFSE-low (dividing) CD8+ T cells sorted from an allogeneic mixed lymphocyte reaction. This clonotype originated in a human donor in good health; the cells came from an allogeneic mixed lymphocyte reaction. The chain couples TRBV30 to TRBJ2-5, with TRBD1 as a possible D gene (5 bases). Here the CDR3 reads CAWEGLGEETQYF. CDR3 DNA sequence: TGTGCCTGGGAAGGGTTAGGGGAAGAGACCCAGTACTTC.